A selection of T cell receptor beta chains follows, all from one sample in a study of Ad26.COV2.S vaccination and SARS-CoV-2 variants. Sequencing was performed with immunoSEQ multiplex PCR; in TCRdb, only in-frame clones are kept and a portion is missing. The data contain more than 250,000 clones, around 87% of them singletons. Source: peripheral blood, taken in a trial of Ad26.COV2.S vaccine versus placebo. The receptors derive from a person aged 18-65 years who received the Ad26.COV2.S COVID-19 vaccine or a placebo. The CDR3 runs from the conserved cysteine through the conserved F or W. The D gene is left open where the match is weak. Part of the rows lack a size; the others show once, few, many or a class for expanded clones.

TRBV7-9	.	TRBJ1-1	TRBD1	CASSSWDSMNTEAFF	TGTGCCAGCAGCTCCTGGGACAGCATGAACACTGAAGCTTTCTTT
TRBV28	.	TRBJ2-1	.	CASSLWGADEQFF	TGTGCCAGCAGTTTATGGGGGGCCGATGAGCAGTTCTTC
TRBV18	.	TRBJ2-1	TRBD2	CASSPFGLADYNEQFF	TGTGCCAGCTCACCTTTCGGACTAGCGGACTACAATGAGCAGTTCTTC
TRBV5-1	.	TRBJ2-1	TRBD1	CASSYGQGGSYNEQFF	TGCGCCAGCAGCTACGGACAGGGCGGCTCCTACAATGAGCAGTTCTTC
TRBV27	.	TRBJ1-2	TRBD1	CASRTGGVGYTF	TGTGCCAGCCGCACAGGGGGCGTCGGCTACACCTTC
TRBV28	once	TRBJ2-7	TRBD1	CASTESAGTGSYEQYF	TGTGCCAGCACCGAGAGTGCTGGGACAGGCTCCTACGAGCAGTACTTC
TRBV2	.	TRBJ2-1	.	CASQAENYNEQFF	TGTGCCTCGCAAGCGGAGAACTACAATGAGCAGTTCTTC
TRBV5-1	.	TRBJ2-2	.	CASSPEGRPGTGELFF	TGCGCCAGCAGCCCGGAAGGGAGGCCGGGTACCGGGGAGCTGTTTTTT
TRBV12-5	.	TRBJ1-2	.	CASGLVVGLQTYGYTF	TGTGCTAGTGGTTTGGTAGTGGGACTACAAACCTATGGCTACACCTTC
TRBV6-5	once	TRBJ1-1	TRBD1	CASSFGQGKAFF	TGTGCCAGCAGTTTCGGACAGGGAAAAGCTTTCTTT